This record looks at one TCR beta chain sequence and its context. V lost 5 bases to trimming and J lost 4 bases; unmatched junction nucleotides: 7. Germline CDR1 and CDR2: DFQATT and SNEGSKA (reference sequence). There are 15 residues in the CDR3. The sample originates from a study of blood T cells in healthy people across ages. A J-beta primer mix and a sample-barcoded 5' primer were used in a second PCR of roughly 6 to 11 cycles. A single record per CDR3 protein comes from TCRdb applying MiXCR to the 5' RACE reads. The sample holds some 1,000,000 distinct CDR3 sequences, roughly 24% seen once. These data also featured in a second study, about T cells of mothers and their children.

J is TRBJ2-1 and V is TRBV20-1; 11 bases are shared with TRBD2. The specimen sequenced was blood. The receptor was derived from a girl aged 2 to 9 in good health. The DNA of the CDR3 is TGCAGTGCTCCCCCGGGACTAGCGGATTACAATGAGCAGTTCTTC. Translated: CSAPPGLADYNEQFF.